This T cell receptor beta chain was sequenced during a study of response to subunit inactivated influenza vaccine. Study-level findings and limits: T cells newly recruited by each seasonal influenza vaccination are few, the authors suggested.

The CDR3 loop spans 16 amino acids. J lost 8 bases, V lost 1 base, and 10 bases had no gene match. Germline assignment: CDR1 MGHRA and CDR2 YSYEKL. TCRdb reprocessed the RT-PCR reads via MiXCR and lists one record per CDR3 protein. The sample has almost 600,000 distinct CDR3 sequences, 12% to 15% seen once. This clonotype has at least ten counts. Its antigen is as yet unknown. This clonotype originated in a man over 45 who received an inactivated influenza vaccine. The chain recombines TRBV4-1 with TRBJ1-4; 7 nucleotides agree with TRBD1. The sequencing here drew on PBMCs from blood, taken less than 13 days after vaccination. The CDR3 reads CASSQVSHRGGEKLFF. The CDR3 nucleotides are TGCGCCAGCAGCCAAGTTTCGCACAGGGGTGGAGAAAAACTGTTTTTT.